This T cell receptor (beta chain) was captured in a study of blood T cell repertoires in COVID-19. Study summary: The United States, Italy and Spain were the sources of the acute and convalescent COVID-19 samples. PBMCs, B-cell-depleted T cells, or T cells were the source of the cDNA or gDNA that made up the material.

CDR3 length: 15 amino acids. Germline V lookup: CDR1 SGHTA, CDR2 FQGTGA. The junction had 8 bases not matched to a gene; V was cut back by 2 bases and J by 5 bases. In the original processing: Scientists estimated how many nucleated cells there were by amplifying reference gene primers. The method was immunoSEQ multiplex PCR; TCRdb's version includes in-frame clones alone and lacks a portion of them. The V and J calls and clone size come from that table; D and trimming were worked out from the DNA. The data contain about 200,000 clones, around 81% of them seen just once; the ten biggest clones take up around 6%.

The chain carries TRBV7-3 and TRBJ2-5; 7 nucleotides agree with TRBD2. This clonotype was obtained from a woman in her 70s with acute or convalescent COVID-19. Material: peripheral blood. The chain's CDR3 is CASSLGRETAETQYF. In DNA, the CDR3 is TGTGCCAGCAGCTTAGGGCGGGAGACGGCGGAGACCCAGTACTTC.